A selection of T cell receptor beta chains follows, all from one sample in a study of memory CD8 T cells in hepatitis C reinfection. Sequencing was performed with immunoSEQ multiplex PCR; in TCRdb, only in-frame clones are kept and a portion is missing. Among 40,000 to 45,000 clones, roughly 88% were seen once, and the ten largest hold 1% to 1.5%. Sequences were obtained from naive CD8+ T cells sorted from blood. These TCRs come from a man between 18 and 29 years old with hepatitis C virus infection. Each CDR3 is given with its conserved first and last residue. The order of the fields is V gene, clone size, J gene, CDR3 protein. Size values are once, few and many counts, or a class for expanded clones, and some rows have none.

TRBV30	-	TRBJ1-6	CAWSGGGPNSPLHF
TRBV5-8	once	TRBJ2-1	CASSLGGASGANEQFF
TRBV28	-	TRBJ2-7	CASSSGLAVSYEQYF
TRBV9	-	TRBJ1-1	CASSATGGNTEAFF
TRBV14	-	TRBJ2-3	CASSQASGNLGDTQYF
TRBV5-4	-	TRBJ1-1	CASSLTGEAFF
TRBV7-9	once	TRBJ2-2	CASSSPNGELFF
TRBV12-5	-	TRBJ2-5	CASGTDREETQYF
TRBV29-1	-	TRBJ2-7	CSVGGPPYEQYF
TRBV29-1	-	TRBJ1-1	CSVLNYTEAFF
TRBV7-8	-	TRBJ2-6	CASSPHAGSSGANVLTF
TRBV11-2	-	TRBJ1-5	CASSEISEQPQHF
TRBV6-1	-	TRBJ2-1	CASSGTSGLSSYNEQFF
TRBV19	-	TRBJ1-1	CASSMGAWNTEAFF
TRBV6-1	-	TRBJ2-7	CASRPGQGYEQYF
TRBV10-3	-	TRBJ2-1	CAIEKEQGGNEQFF